The entry below gives a single T cell receptor beta chain sequence along with its context. Its antigen is unknown. This sample is part of a study of PD-1 blockade in classical Hodgkin lymphoma. General study results and limits: The origin of the repertoire differences remains undefined, with disease activity or prior therapy as possible causes.

The sample's time point: newly diagnosed, previously untreated cHL patient sample. Researchers pulled CD8+ T cells out of thawed PBMCs using magnetic negative selection. This CDR3 spans 19 amino acids. Trimming took 0 bases from V and 2 from J; bases not matched to a gene: 13. CDR1 is MNHEY and CDR2 is SMNVEV in the germline V gene (reference sequence). Sequencing used immunoSEQ multiplex PCR; TCRdb keeps in-frame clones, though not all of them. Among roughly 3,200 clones listed, 70% were seen once. The chain uses TRBV27 and TRBJ1-5; 7 bases match TRBD1. The sequence derives from a human donor with classical Hodgkin lymphoma. Sequenced: CD8+ T cells from blood. The CDR3 DNA follows: TGTGCCAGCAGTTTATCTATCGGACAGGACAATCGCGGCAATCAGCCCCAGCATTTT. Translated, it gives CASSLSIGQDNRGNQPQHF.